The present T cell receptor beta chain was sequenced within a study of blood T cell repertoires in COVID-19. In the study overall: Sites in the United States, Italy and Spain provided acute and convalescent COVID-19 samples. PBMCs, B-cell-depleted T cells, or T cells provided the cDNA or gDNA that made up the material.

Trimming took off 6 bases at V and 0 bases at J, with 11 bases between the two ends. Germline lookup yields CDR1 MGHRA and CDR2 YSYEKL. The CDR3 is made up of 15 amino acids. Seattle researchers signed up patients amid active infection and tracked them longitudinally. Produced via immunoSEQ multiplex PCR; TCRdb's table is partial and in-frame only. The sample records about 140,000 clones, roughly nine tenths being singletons. Input material: peripheral blood. This TCR derives from a human donor with COVID-19, enrolled during active disease. The donor label of this sample is uncertain. This chain connects TRBV4-1 to TRBJ2-2; D is possibly TRBD2 (6 bases). CDR3 residues: CASRLGTSNTGELFF. In nucleotides, the CDR3 is TGCGCCAGCAGGTTGGGGACTTCGAACACCGGGGAGCTGTTTTTT.